This is a list of T cell receptor beta chains from one sample in a study of cytomegalovirus exposure and HLA in healthy donors. Profiled with immunoSEQ multiplex PCR; TCRdb holds only in-frame clones, not every one. The sample lists about 110,000 clones, 70% to 85% occurring once. Sequencing was carried out using PBMCs. The receptors derive from a human donor in good health. The CDR3 runs from the conserved cysteine through the conserved F or W. D genes are given only for firm matches. Clone size is shown for a subset of rows, as once, few, many or a class of expanded clone.

>TRBJ2-3|TRBV2|17|TRBD2|.
CASSSRLGLAGGDTQYF
TGTGCCAGCAGCTCGCGGCTGGGACTAGCGGGAGGGGATACGCAGTATTTT
>TRBJ2-7|TRBV11-2|14|TRBD2|.
CASTRLAGGYEQYF
TGTGCCAGCACCCGACTAGCGGGAGGCTACGAGCAGTACTTC
>TRBJ2-7|TRBV28|17|TRBD2|once
CASSLSLGVAGTYEQYF
TGTGCCAGCAGTTTATCCCTCGGGGTAGCGGGAACCTACGAGCAGTACTTC
>TRBJ1-1|TRBV5-1|14|.|.
CASYPPGGNTEAFF
TGCGCCAGCTACCCCCCGGGGGGGAACACTGAAGCTTTCTTT
>TRBJ2-1|TRBV28|17|TRBD2|.
CASSLLGLAGEENEQFF
TGTGCCAGCAGTTTATTAGGACTAGCGGGAGAGGAGAATGAGCAGTTCTTC
>TRBJ2-7|TRBV7-3|15|.|.
CASSLLAGPAGEQYF
TGTGCCAGCAGCTTACTGGCAGGGCCGGCGGGGGAGCAGTACTTC
>TRBJ2-5|TRBV6-5|13|TRBD2|.
CASSLAGAREQYF
TGTGCCAGCAGCTTAGCGGGAGCGAGGGAGCAGTACTTC
>TRBJ2-7|TRBV4-1|14|.|.
CASSPTASSYEQYF
TGCGCCAGCAGCCCGACAGCCTCCTCCTACGAGCAGTACTTC
>TRBJ2-1|TRBV14|18|TRBD2|.
CASSLGGILAGVQNEQFF
TGTGCCAGCAGCCTGGGGGGGATTCTAGCGGGAGTTCAAAATGAGCAGTTCTTC
>TRBJ2-7|TRBV18|12|.|once
CASSSGGYEQYF
TGTGCCAGCTCGAGCGGCGGCTACGAGCAGTACTTC
>TRBJ1-4|TRBV21-1|16|.|.
CASSKGYRGLNEKLFF
TGTGCCAGCAGCAAAGGTTACAGGGGCCTAAATGAAAAACTGTTTTTT
>TRBJ2-2|TRBV2|18|TRBD2|.
CASSPPGLAGEGTGELFF
TGTGCCAGCAGTCCTCCGGGACTAGCGGGAGAGGGCACCGGGGAGCTGTTTTTT
>TRBJ2-4|TRBV7-8|16|TRBD2|.
CASSLAGGLAKNIQYF
TGTGCCAGCAGCTTAGCGGGAGGGCTAGCCAAAAACATTCAGTACTTC
>TRBJ2-1|TRBV28|14|TRBD2|once
CASSSSGTYNEQFF
TGTGCCAGCAGTTCCAGCGGGACCTACAATGAGCAGTTCTTC
>TRBJ2-7|TRBV23-1|15|.|few
CASSQSPRLSYEQYF
TGCGCCAGCAGTCAATCGCCCAGACTCTCCTACGAGCAGTACTTC
>TRBJ2-7|TRBV30|15|TRBD1|.
CAWSVLRTGLGEQYF
TGTGCCTGGAGTGTACTGCGGACAGGGCTAGGCGAGCAGTACTTC
>TRBJ2-1|TRBV27|17|.|.
CASSLSLAGATYNEQFF
TGTGCCAGCAGTTTATCGCTCGCGGGGGCCACCTACAATGAGCAGTTCTTC
>TRBJ2-6|TRBV15|20|TRBD1|once
CATSRVFGTGGFSGANVLTF
TGTGCCACCAGCAGAGTATTCGGGACAGGGGGTTTCTCTGGGGCCAACGTCCTGACTTTC
>TRBJ2-7|TRBV9|15|TRBD2|.
CASSPTSGRSYEQYF
TGTGCCAGCAGCCCAACTAGCGGGAGAAGCTACGAGCAGTACTTC
>TRBJ1-3|TRBV28|15|TRBD1|.
CASSLDRANGNTIYF
TGTGCCAGCAGTTTAGACAGGGCTAACGGAAACACCATATATTTT
>TRBJ1-2|TRBV29-1|13|.|.
CSVEGVGQYGYTF
TGCAGCGTTGAAGGGGTAGGACAGTATGGCTACACCTTC
>TRBJ1-1|TRBV19|15|.|few
CASKARPPAYTEAFF
TGTGCCAGTAAGGCCAGGCCCCCGGCCTACACTGAAGCTTTCTTT
>TRBJ2-5|TRBV5-1|14|.|.
CASSPPPGQETQYF
TGCGCCAGCAGCCCCCCCCCGGGCCAAGAGACCCAGTACTTC
>TRBJ2-4|TRBV19|13|TRBD1|.
CASHRGVGDIQYF
TGTGCCAGTCACAGGGGTGTAGGGGACATTCAGTACTTC
>TRBJ1-3|TRBV11-3|16|TRBD1|.
CASSYQDRGLGNTIYF
TGTGCCAGCAGCTACCAGGACAGGGGGCTTGGAAACACCATATATTTT
>TRBJ2-3|TRBV28|13|TRBD1|.
CASSGQGPDTQYF
TGTGCCAGCAGCGGACAGGGACCAGATACGCAGTATTTT
>TRBJ2-2|TRBV6-4|15|.|.
CASSDGTKNTGELFF
TGTGCCAGCAGTGATGGGACAAAGAACACCGGGGAGCTGTTTTTT
>TRBJ2-3|TRBV7-9|15|.|.
CASTQAMSGTDTQYF
TGTGCCAGCACACAAGCCATGTCGGGAACAGATACGCAGTATTTT
>TRBJ2-2|TRBV5-1|14|.|.
CASSVDRNTGELFF
TGCGCCAGCAGCGTGGACAGGAACACCGGGGAGCTGTTTTTT
>TRBJ2-6|TRBV7-2|18|.|.
CASNGVVKGFSGANVLTF
TGTGCCAGCAACGGGGTGGTAAAGGGATTCTCTGGGGCCAACGTCCTGACTTTC
>TRBJ2-7|TRBV10-2|13|.|.
CASTPGLSYEQYF
TGCGCCAGCACTCCAGGCCTCTCCTACGAGCAGTACTTC
>TRBJ2-2|TRBV5-1|17|.|.
CASSLLARGVSAGELFF
TGCGCCAGCAGCTTGCTCGCCAGGGGAGTAAGCGCCGGGGAGCTGTTTTTT
>TRBJ1-5|TRBV5-1|14|TRBD1|.
CASSLGDSGQPQHF
TGCGCCAGCAGCTTAGGGGACAGCGGTCAGCCCCAGCATTTT
>TRBJ1-5|TRBV6-6|13|.|.
CASTRQLNQPQHF
TGTGCCAGCACCCGACAGCTAAATCAGCCCCAGCATTTT
>TRBJ2-7|TRBV2|16|.|few
CASSEDLGGLGYEQYF
TGTGCCAGCAGTGAAGATTTGGGGGGTCTCGGCTACGAGCAGTACTTC
>TRBJ2-1|TRBV4-1|17|TRBD2|.
CASSQEGLAGVYNEQFF
TGCGCCAGCAGCCAAGAGGGTCTAGCGGGAGTGTACAATGAGCAGTTCTTC
>TRBJ2-7|TRBV5-6|14|TRBD2|.
CASSLVSGRNEQYF
TGTGCCAGCAGCTTGGTTAGCGGGAGGAACGAGCAGTACTTC
>TRBJ1-5|TRBV5-1|13|.|.
CASSSEGKQPQHF
TGCGCCAGCAGCTCGGAGGGGAAACAGCCCCAGCATTTT
>TRBJ2-7|TRBV6-5|15|.|.
CASSTTMTATYEQYF
TGTGCCAGCAGCACAACGATGACAGCAACCTACGAGCAGTACTTC
>TRBJ1-1|TRBV18|14|.|once
CASSPRGGDTEAFF
TGTGCCAGCTCACCCCGCGGGGGGGACACTGAAGCTTTCTTT
>TRBJ2-7|TRBV27|13|.|once
CASSLRAGNEQYF
TGTGCCAGCAGTTTAAGGGCAGGGAACGAGCAGTACTTC
>TRBJ2-7|TRBV7-9|14|TRBD1|.
CASSSETGLYEQYF
TGTGCCAGCAGCTCGGAGACAGGGCTCTACGAGCAGTACTTC
>TRBJ2-2|TRBV7-9|16|.|.
CASSFWAGSNTGELFF
TGTGCCAGCAGCTTTTGGGCAGGGTCGAACACCGGGGAGCTGTTTTTT
>TRBJ2-2|TRBV11-2|14|.|.
CASSLGRYTGELFF
TGTGCCAGCAGCTTAGGTCGGTACACCGGGGAGCTGTTTTTT
>TRBJ1-5|TRBV18|16|.|.
CASSPTGGLGNQPQHF
TGTGCCAGCTCACCAACGGGGGGATTAGGCAATCAGCCCCAGCATTTT
>TRBJ2-3|TRBV2|17|TRBD1|.
CASRRAGGGIGTDTQYF
TGTGCCAGCCGGCGGGCAGGGGGCGGAATCGGCACAGATACGCAGTATTTT
>TRBJ2-2|TRBV9|18|TRBD1|.
CASSAALGTGVNTGELFF
TGTGCCAGCAGCGCCGCCCTAGGGACAGGGGTGAACACCGGGGAGCTGTTTTTT
>TRBJ2-3|TRBV5-1|16|.|once
CASSFERGHGTDTQYF
TGCGCCAGCAGCTTTGAGCGAGGGCACGGCACAGATACGCAGTATTTT